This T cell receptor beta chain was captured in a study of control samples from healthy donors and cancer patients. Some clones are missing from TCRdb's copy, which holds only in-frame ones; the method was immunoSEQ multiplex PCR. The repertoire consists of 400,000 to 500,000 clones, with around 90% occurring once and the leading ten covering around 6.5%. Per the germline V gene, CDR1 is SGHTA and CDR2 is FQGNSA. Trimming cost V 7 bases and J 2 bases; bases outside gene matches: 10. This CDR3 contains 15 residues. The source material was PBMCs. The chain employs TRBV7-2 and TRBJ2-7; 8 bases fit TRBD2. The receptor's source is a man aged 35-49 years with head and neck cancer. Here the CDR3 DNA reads TGTGCCAGCATGCTTAGTACGGGGGGGCCCTACGAGCAGTACTTC. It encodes CASMLSTGGPYEQYF.